The present T cell receptor beta chain was sequenced within a study of T cell responses to AZD1222 COVID-19 vaccine. The study's findings and limits: Without day 14 samples, only post-peak T cell repertoires were studied. Unmutated regions of variants are reportedly targeted by nearly half of spike-specific TCRs.

TCRdb's table, derived via immunoSEQ multiplex PCR, lists solely in-frame clones and lacks some. The sample consists of around 160,000 clones, approximately 78% of them appearing once. This CDR3 is 15 amino acids long. Germline V gives CDR1 LNHDA, CDR2 SQIVND (reference sequence). V gave up 7 bases and J gave up 1 base; unmatched junction bases: 8. To note about this clone: Its target is unknown.

This TCR was sampled from an adult in good health. The genes are TRBV19 and TRBJ1-1, with 8 bases fitting TRBD1. Sequenced material: peripheral blood, taken on day 0 of MenACWY control vaccination. For the CDR3, the DNA is TGTGCCAGTAAGAGGACAGGGCCAGGGAACACTGAAGCTTTCTTT. Its translation is CASKRTGPGNTEAFF. The full variable domain, its missing parts supplied by reference TRBV19 and TRBJ1-1, is DGGITQSPKYLFRKEGQNVTLSCEQNLNHDAMYWYRQDPGQGLRLIYYSQIVNDFQKGDIAEGYSVSREKKESFPLTVTSAQKNPTAFYLCASKRTGPGNTEAFFGQGTRLTVV.